These T cell receptor beta chains were read from a single sample in a study of blood T cells in healthy people across ages. TCRdb redid the calling of the 5' RACE reads with MiXCR, one entry per CDR3 protein. The table shows about a million distinct CDR3 sequences, with around two fifths occurring only once. The sample consisted of blood. Receptor source: a man younger than 35 in good health. Both conserved end residues are part of each CDR3. The D gene is left open where the match is weak. Clone size is shown for a subset of rows, as once, few, many or a class of expanded clone.

j_call,d_call,clone_size,v_call,cdr3_nt,cdr3_aa
TRBJ1-1,.,few,TRBV20-1,TGCAGTGCTAGAGATTACAGCTTGAACACTGAAGCTTTCTTT,CSARDYSLNTEAFF
TRBJ2-7,TRBD1,few,TRBV6-6,TGTGCCAGCAGTTACCCCGGACAGGAATACTCCTACGAGCAGTACTTC,CASSYPGQEYSYEQYF
TRBJ2-1,.,many,TRBV5-5,TGTGCCAGCAGCTTGGGACAGATCAATGAGCAGTTCTTC,CASSLGQINEQFF
TRBJ2-7,.,.,TRBV4-2,TGTGCCAGCAGCAGGCCGGGCGTCTCCTACGAGCAGTACTTC,CASSRPGVSYEQYF
TRBJ2-3,.,.,TRBV20-1,TGCAGTGCTAGAGAGCCCAGGGGCGCGGCCGATACGCAGTATTTT,CSAREPRGAADTQYF
TRBJ1-2,.,.,TRBV6-2/TRBV6-3,TGTGCCGGCAGTTACTCGCGGGCTAACTATGGCTACACCTTC,CAGSYSRANYGYTF
TRBJ1-6,.,.,TRBV6-2/TRBV6-3,TGTGCCAGCAGTTACTCGAAGGGGTATTCACCCCTCCACTTT,CASSYSKGYSPLHF
TRBJ2-7,.,few,TRBV12-3/TRBV12-4,TGTGCCAGCAGTGTCGCGCAGGAGTACGAGCAGTACTTC,CASSVAQEYEQYF
TRBJ1-5,TRBD1,few,TRBV20-1,TGCAGGGAGATGAGCAGGGGGCGTCAGCCCCAGCATTTT,CREMSRGRQPQHF
TRBJ2-4,TRBD1,.,TRBV12-3/TRBV12-4,TGTGCCAGCAGTGGGGACAGGGCATTGGAGCAGTACTTC,CASSGDRALEQYF
TRBJ2-2,.,once,TRBV25-1,TGTGCCAGCAGTGAACTTGGGTCGGGACCGTTTTTT,CASSELGSGPFF
TRBJ2-1,.,.,TRBV29-1,TGCAGCGTTGATGGTCAGGGAATGGAGGGCAGGGGATACCACAATGAGCAGTTCTTC,CSVDGQGMEGRGYHNEQFF
TRBJ1-6,TRBD1,.,TRBV27,TGTGCCAGCAGTTTTACCGGGACAGGGAATTCACCCCTCCACTTT,CASSFTGTGNSPLHF
TRBJ2-5,TRBD2,few,TRBV4-2,TGTGCCAGCAGCCAAGATCTCAGCGGGGGGGTGGAGACCCAGTACTTC,CASSQDLSGGVETQYF
TRBJ2-5,.,.,TRBV6-4,TGTGCCAGCAGTGACCCGCAAAACAATGAGCAGTACTTC,CASSDPQNNEQYF
TRBJ1-4,TRBD1,.,TRBV9,TGTGCCAGCAGCGTAGACAGGGGGACTAATGAAAAACTGTTTTTT,CASSVDRGTNEKLFF
TRBJ2-1,TRBD2,.,TRBV11-3,TGTGCCAGCAGCCAACGCGGGCAACTAGCGTCGTCGGAGCAGTTCTTC,CASSQRGQLASSEQFF
TRBJ2-3,.,.,TRBV12-3/TRBV12-4,TGTGCCAGCAGTCTCCGATTCGATGCGCAGTATTTT,CASSLRFDAQYF
TRBJ1-1,.,.,TRBV6-1,TGTGCCAGCAGTGGCTCCCGGACAATGTACACTGAAGCTTTCTTT,CASSGSRTMYTEAFF
TRBJ1-1,TRBD1,few,TRBV12-3/TRBV12-4,TGTGCCAGCAGCCCGCCGGGACAGAGGAACACTGAAGCTTTCTTT,CASSPPGQRNTEAFF
TRBJ2-1,.,.,TRBV5-1,TGCGCCAGCAGCTTCGACAGGTCGAATGAGCAGTTCTTC,CASSFDRSNEQFF
TRBJ1-1,.,few,TRBV7-9,TGTGCCAGCAGCACAAGAGGGGACGGACGCAGGGAGAACACTGAAGCTTTCTTT,CASSTRGDGRRENTEAFF
TRBJ1-1,TRBD1,once,TRBV7-9,TGTGCCAGCAGCCCGATGGGGACAGGGAGCACTGAAGCTTTCTTT,CASSPMGTGSTEAFF
TRBJ1-4,.,.,TRBV5-6,TGTGCCAGCACCTCCCTCGACAGGTCCGGTGCAACTAATGAAAAACTGTTTTTT,CASTSLDRSGATNEKLFF
TRBJ2-5,TRBD2,few,TRBV25-1,TGTGCCAGCAGTGAAGCTAGCGGGGGTCCGGGGACCCAGTACTTC,CASSEASGGPGTQYF
TRBJ2-1,.,.,TRBV6-2/TRBV6-3,TGTGCCAGCAGTTCCAGGCGGGCGGAGACCCAGTTCTTC,CASSSRRAETQFF
TRBJ1-1,.,few,TRBV10-3,TGTGCCATCACGGGCGATAAGGACACTGAAGCTTTCTTT,CAITGDKDTEAFF
TRBJ1-2,.,.,TRBV29-1,TGCAGCGTTGTCCAAAATTTGGCCGAAGCTAACTATGGCTACACCTTC,CSVVQNLAEANYGYTF
TRBJ2-7,.,.,TRBV9,TGTGCCAGCAGCGTAGCGTCCAGCGGCCCCTCCTACGAGCAGTACTTC,CASSVASSGPSYEQYF
TRBJ2-5,TRBD2,.,TRBV2,TGTGCCAGCAAAGAGCGGGGGGCCCAAGAGACCCAGTACTTC,CASKERGAQETQYF
TRBJ1-4,.,.,TRBV7-2,TGTGCCAGCGGTCGACAGGTAGCACAAGAAAAACTGTTTTTT,CASGRQVAQEKLFF
TRBJ1-1,.,.,TRBV3-1,TGTGCCAGCAGCCAGATCCGGGGGCAGTCCCCGAGCACTGAAGCTTTCTTT,CASSQIRGQSPSTEAFF
TRBJ1-1,.,once,TRBV12-3/TRBV12-4,TGTGCCAGCAGTTCACACATGGACGGCTTTGAAGCTTTCTTT,CASSSHMDGFEAFF
TRBJ1-5,TRBD1,.,TRBV28,TGTGCCAGCAGTTCGGTGGACAGGAGGTATAGCAATCAGCCCCAGCATTTT,CASSSVDRRYSNQPQHF
TRBJ1-5,.,.,TRBV5-1,TGCGCCAGCAGCACCCGGGGGCGCACCGAGATCTATAGCAATCAGCCCCAGCATTTT,CASSTRGRTEIYSNQPQHF
TRBJ1-2,.,few,TRBV4-3,TGCGCCAGCAGCCAAGATGCTGCGGGGGGAACTATCACCTTC,CASSQDAAGGTITF
TRBJ2-3,.,.,TRBV12-3/TRBV12-4,TGTGCCATTTCCCTAGCCTCCGCTAGGGATACGCAGTATTTT,CAISLASARDTQYF
TRBJ2-1,TRBD2,few,TRBV4-1,TGCGCCAGCAGCCAAACCGGGACTAGAATTCCCTATGAGCAGTTCTTC,CASSQTGTRIPYEQFF
TRBJ2-3,.,few,TRBV29-1,TGCAGCGGTGGGGGCACTTACACAGATACGCAGTATTTT,CSGGGTYTDTQYF
TRBJ1-1,TRBD1,.,TRBV28,TGTGCCAGCAACAGGGGTTGGAATGAAGCTTTCTTT,CASNRGWNEAFF
TRBJ1-4,.,.,TRBV27,TGTGCCAGCAGTCCCCTGGGCCCTAATGAAAAACTGTTTTTT,CASSPLGPNEKLFF
TRBJ2-1,.,once,TRBV6-1,TGTGCCAGCAGTGAAGGAGGATGGGGGAAGAGCAATGAGCAGTTCTTC,CASSEGGWGKSNEQFF
TRBJ1-2,TRBD1,few,TRBV12-3/TRBV12-4,TGTGCCAGCAGTTCAGGGACAGGGGAGGGCTACACCTTC,CASSSGTGEGYTF
TRBJ1-6,TRBD1,few,TRBV4-1,TGCGCCAGCTCCATAGGACAGGGGAGGTCCTATAATTCACCCCTCCACTTT,CASSIGQGRSYNSPLHF
TRBJ2-3,TRBD2,.,TRBV4-3,TGCGCCAGCAGCCAAGAAACGGCGGGGGGGCTTAATACGCAGTATTTT,CASSQETAGGLNTQYF
TRBJ1-1,.,.,TRBV30,TGTGCCTGGAGTCTGCCCGGGATAGAGACTGAAGTTTTCTTT,CAWSLPGIETEVFF
TRBJ2-1,TRBD2,.,TRBV29-1,TGCAGCGTGGACGGGACTAGCGGGGATCCATACAATGAGCAGTTCTTC,CSVDGTSGDPYNEQFF
TRBJ1-1,.,many,TRBV11-2,TGTGCCAGCAGCCCCGGAATTTCAGGTGAAGCTTTCTTT,CASSPGISGEAFF
TRBJ2-1,.,.,TRBV28,TGTGCCAGCAGCCCGCGGGAACATGAGCAGTTCTTC,CASSPREHEQFF
TRBJ1-6,.,.,TRBV7-3,TGTGCCAGCGCGAAGGTTAATTCACCCCTCCACTTT,CASAKVNSPLHF
TRBJ2-5,TRBD1,.,TRBV6-1,TGTGCCAGCAGTGCTTCGACAGGGAGAAACCAAGAGACCCAGTACTTC,CASSASTGRNQETQYF
TRBJ2-3,TRBD2,.,TRBV6-6,TGTGCCAGCAGCCCCGGGACTAGCGGCTCGGATACGCAGTATTTT,CASSPGTSGSDTQYF
TRBJ2-3,TRBD1,.,TRBV4-1,TGCGCCATCAGCCAAGTGGCACAGGGGATCACAGATACGCAGTATTTT,CAISQVAQGITDTQYF
TRBJ1-1,TRBD1,.,TRBV6-2/TRBV6-3,TGTGCCAGCGGCCCGCCCAGGGACAGGGTGCCGAGATTGGGAGCTTTCTTT,CASGPPRDRVPRLGAFF
TRBJ2-7,TRBD2,few,TRBV20-1,TGCAGTGCTAGAGCGGGACTAGCCTTACGCGAGCAGTACTTC,CSARAGLALREQYF
TRBJ2-7,.,.,TRBV28,TGTGCCAGCAGTTCCGGGACATACTCCTACGAGCAGTACTTC,CASSSGTYSYEQYF